This TCR beta chain was recorded in a study of CD8 T cells in Susac syndrome. The wider study: Patients with Susac syndrome were therapy-naive, taking corticosteroids, with some also receiving intravenous immunoglobulin, or taking intravenous immunoglobulin alone at the time their blood was drawn.

V was trimmed by 2 bases and J by 1 base, leaving 5 bases between them. Per germline, CDR1 DFQATT and CDR2 SNEGSKA (reference sequence). This CDR3 comprises 13 residues. A quantity of about 0.5 to 1 ug RNA underwent reverse transcription using random hexamers. MiXCR, applied by TCRdb to the immunoSEQ multiplex PCR reads, yields one record per CDR3 protein. The sample holds roughly 190,000 distinct CDR3 sequences, 90% to 95% seen once. Sequencing of TCR beta was performed on blood CD8+ T cells and on blood CD4+ T cells. Fulfillment of recently defined diagnostic criteria for definite or probable disease was shown by the patients with Susac syndrome. Negative isolation was used for CD8+ and CD4+ T cells and FACS enrichment for TEMRA cells.

The rearrangement uses TRBV20-1 and TRBJ2-2; D uncertain. Sequencing input: CD4+ T cells from PBMCs. The sequence came from a human donor with Susac syndrome. The CDR3 DNA reads as TGCAGTGCTAGATCATTGAACACCGGGGAGCTGTTTTTT. This sequence encodes CSARSLNTGELFF.